This T cell receptor beta chain was documented in a study of PD-1 blockade in mismatch repair-deficient tumors. Some clones are missing from TCRdb's copy, which holds only in-frame ones; the method was immunoSEQ multiplex PCR. The table lists around 40,000 clones, about 76% of them singletons. From germline, CDR1 is LNHDA and CDR2 SQIVND (reference sequence). The CDR3 has 15 residues. J was trimmed by 5 bases and V by 4 bases; bases with no gene match: 10. The TCR-sequenced patients were a few responders to pembrolizumab. The clonotype comes from an adult with mismatch repair-deficient cancer. The starting material was peripheral blood, obtained 4 weeks after starting pembrolizumab. The chain joins TRBV19 to TRBJ1-1; 7 nucleotides match TRBD1. The CDR3 sequence is CASSTRQGPGTEAFF. The CDR3 DNA reads as TGTGCCAGTAGTACGAGACAGGGCCCGGGGACTGAAGCTTTCTTT.